This T cell receptor (beta chain) is drawn from a study of T cell changes during pregnancy in multiple sclerosis. Trimming took off 0 bases at V and 4 bases at J, with 4 bases between the two ends. The CDR3 covers 13 residues. CDR1 is SEHNR, CDR2 FQNEAQ, per germline (reference sequence). Assay: immunoSEQ multiplex PCR; the TCRdb copy retains only in-frame clones and omits some. The profile covers about 22,000 clones, with about 90% appearing a single time and 7% to 8% taken by the ten largest. This clone came up once. Sequenced material: CD8+ T cells from peripheral blood mononuclear cells, taken after pregnancy. The sequence was collected from a female donor with multiple sclerosis, enrolled in a pregnancy study. The genes are TRBV7-9 and TRBJ2-1; D call uncertain. The CDR3 bases are TGTGCCAGCAGCTTAGCATCGTACAATGAGCAGTTCTTC. It specifies CASSLASYNEQFF.